This T cell receptor beta chain was observed in a study of shared clonotypes between healthy human individuals (dated by TCRdb to between 2020 and 2021). A note on the overall study: The cohort comprised two women and a few men aged 18 to 49 years. Each donor's leukapheresis produced roughly between about 0.8 and 10 billion PBMCs. To increase sequencing depth and limit assay-specific biases, different laboratories used diverse techniques to prepare libraries and sequence TCR repertoires. To estimate repertoire size and how much clonotypes are shared between individuals, the study performed deep sequencing of blood TCR repertoires from a handful of healthy adults. Broad study findings and their caveats: Pairwise subsampling led to the expectation that sequencing depth would affect the degree of clonotype sharing among donors. The small number of donors limited the genetic and exposure-history diversity represented. Only blood was sampled, and tissue TCR repertoires likely differ from those in blood.

The donors were healthy, HIV-negative adults with no recently reported acute infections or vaccinations. Every donor was a Caucasian adult living in Nashville, Tennessee, USA. In the unsorted samples, some 94 million PBMCs were counted, and genomic DNA was extracted using the QIAamp DNA Blood Mini kit. After blood collection by leukapheresis, PBMCs were isolated using Ficoll-Histopaque density gradient centrifugation and then cryopreserved in the vapor phase of liquid nitrogen. TCR CDR3 regions were amplified from genomic DNA by multiplex PCR using the deep immunoSEQ assay. Extracted genomic DNA from each cell subset was spread evenly across all wells of several immunoSEQ 96-well plates, with each plate serving as a replicate. For unsorted PBMC, each replicate PCR was loaded with approximately 300 ng genomic DNA, equivalent to 30,000 or so T cell genomes. Unsorted PBMC genomic DNA was sequenced across ten immunoSEQ deep assay plates. The purified libraries were quantified using a Qubit 3.0 fluorometer, sized with a Bioanalyzer 2100, and then quantified again using the KAPA Library Quantification kit. Each immunoSEQ 96-well plate was sequenced on its own single-read 150-cycle Illumina NextSeq 550 flow cell. The original methods were these. Because only junctional sequences without quality scores were contained in the immunoSEQ output, filtering matching that applied to full-length reads could not be performed. To assign V/J genes and CDR3, sequences were annotated against IMGT germline references using PyIR, a Python wrapper for IgBLAST v1.9. Reads were filtered out if the reads had weak V/J assignments (E-value above 1e-6), no CDR3, stop codons, out-of-frame junctions, or ambiguous translated residues. A V3J clonotype was defined by an identical inferred V gene, J gene, and CDR3 amino acid sequence. To compute the percentage overlap between repertoires, the number of shared unique clonotypes was divided by the size of the smaller repertoire. RTK rarefaction, the Chao1 estimator, and Recon v2.1 estimates of unobserved clonotypes were used to assess repertoire richness. Not all clones reach the TCRdb copy of this immuneACCESS table, which keeps in-frame sequences only. Checked studies attribute under half of the gap to unresolved V genes and leave the rest unexplained. That table is the source of V, J and clone size, and D and trimming were worked out from the DNA. The table for this sample lists about half a million clones; roughly 80% of them were counted only once. Roughly an eighth of the sample comes from the top ten.

CDR1 and CDR2 (KGHSH, LQKENI) derive from the germline V gene. The CDR3 starts with the cysteine, ends with the phenylalanine, and has 13 residues. Kept here is only the CDR3 DNA, which spans 39 bases and is read in frame from base 1. Germline trimming amounts to 3 bases on V and 9 bases on J, with 8 as the count of junction bases outside the gene matches. Points on this clone: Its antigen specificity is not known. This may be a read error, as it is one base from a much larger clone.

This receptor was obtained from a woman aged 40 to 50 in good health. Some clones in this sample may be carry-over from other donors' samples. Recombination joined TRBV18 with TRBJ2-7; 7 bases in the middle match TRBD1. The source material was PBMCs. The sequenced DNA is TGTGCCAGCTCACCTTTTCAGGGGGAGAGGCAGTACTTC. It specifies CASSPFQGERQYF.